The subject of this entry is one T cell receptor beta chain. It was with a sample-barcoded 5' primer and a J-beta primer mix that a second PCR of roughly 7 to 11 cycles was run. TCRdb called the 5' RACE reads again in MiXCR, with one record for every CDR3 protein. This table holds about 1.1 million distinct CDR3 sequences, 30% to 40% found once. Every donor provided approximately 10 milliliters of peripheral blood. Germline V lookup: CDR1 SGHVS, CDR2 FQNEAQ. Trimming cost V 5 bases and J 1 base, with 14 bases left between them. The CDR3 is 15 amino acids. The data derive from a study of blood T cells in healthy people across ages.

This TCR was sampled from a man younger than 35 in good health. The sequenced material came from blood. V is TRBV7-8 and J is TRBJ1-1, with D perhaps TRBD1 (5 bases). The CDR3 bases are TGTGCCAGCAGCCCCCTGGGGGAGAGGAACACTGAAGCTTTCTTT. It translates to CASSPLGERNTEAFF.